This passage covers 17 T cell receptor beta chains from one sample sequenced in a study of T cells after yellow fever vaccination. MiXCR, applied by TCRdb to the 5' RACE reads, yields one record per CDR3 protein. The table lists 300,000 to 350,000 distinct CDR3 sequences, 7% to 9% of them singletons. Sequencing was performed on PBMCs, taken roughly seven weeks after the first yellow fever vaccination. These receptors all stem from a man between 18 and 29 years old who received the YFV17D yellow fever vaccine.

In its sample, this clonotype was seen a few times. V and J are TRBV20-1 and TRBJ2-1; D is unclear. The CDR3 is 12 residues long. V lost 6 bases and J lost 4, with 10 bases in between. CDR1 is DFQATT, CDR2 SNEGSKA, per germline (reference sequence). CDR3 DNA sequence: TGCAGTGCAGTGCCCCGTTACAATGAGCAGTTCTTC. Protein product: CSAVPRYNEQFF.

About this clonotype itself: At one end the junction does not follow the germline gene, possibly because of a read error. The rearrangement links TRBV24-1 to TRBJ2-2; D ambiguous. Germline-derived CDR1 and CDR2 are KGHDR and SFDVKD. This CDR3 comprises 15 residues. CDR3 sequence: CATNDPRRNTGELFF. The CDR3 DNA follows: TGTGCCACCAATGATCCCCGACGGAACACCGGGGAGCTGTTTTTT.

Here the CDR3 reads CAILPHTGELFF. In nucleotides, the CDR3 is TGTGCCATCTTACCTCACACCGGGGAGCTGTTTTTT. The chain links TRBV10-3 to TRBJ2-2; D is ambiguous. V dropped 8 bases and J dropped 3 bases, with 7 bases sitting between them. The CDR3 sequence is 12 residues long. In germline, CDR1 is ENHRY, CDR2 SYGVKD.

A note on this clonotype: One end of the junction varies from germline; a read error may be responsible. This chain links TRBV3-1 with TRBJ1-1; D is unresolved. Per germline, CDR1 LGHDT and CDR2 YNNKEL (reference sequence). CDR3 size: 12 residues. DNA of the CDR3: TGTGCCAGCAGCCTCCTGAACACTGAAGATTTCTTT. It codes for CASSLLNTEDFF.

The V and J genes are TRBV18 and TRBJ1-1; tentatively, D is TRBD1 (5 bases). The CDR3 covers 15 residues. In germline, CDR1 is KGHSH, CDR2 LQKENI. V was cut by 4 bases and J by 1 base, with 13 bases left in between. As DNA, the CDR3 is TGTGCCAGCTCACAGGGGCCCCAGGAGAACACTGAAGCTTTCTTT. Translating it yields CASSQGPQENTEAFF.

This clonotype occurred a few times. The chain uses TRBV9 and TRBJ2-1, with 9 bases fitting TRBD2. Germline assignment: CDR1 SGDLS and CDR2 YYNGEE. The CDR3 sequence is 15 residues long. J gave up 2 bases and V 0 bases, and 0 bases lay outside the gene matches. This CDR3 reads CASSVERGAYNEQFF. The CDR3 DNA reads as TGTGCCAGCAGCGTAGAGCGGGGGGCCTACAATGAGCAGTTCTTC.

The V gene is TRBV10-3, the J gene TRBJ1-6, with D possibly being TRBD1 (6 bases). Trimming removed 0 bases at V and 6 bases at J, with 12 bases between. Per the germline V gene, CDR1 is ENHRY and CDR2 is SYGVKD. This CDR3 spans 16 amino acids. The CDR3 DNA reads as TGTGCCATCAGTGAGTCGAGAGGGGGGAGTAATTCACCCCTCCACTTT. Protein sequence: CAISESRGGSNSPLHF.

This clonotype appeared many times. The chain couples TRBV7-2 to TRBJ1-2, with 7 bases identical to TRBD1. CDR3 size: 15 residues. Germline CDR1 and CDR2: SGHTA and FQGNSA. After removal of 1 base from V and 6 bases from J, the junction contained 8 bases not matched to a gene. CDR3 sequence reads: CASSLGATGPNGYTF. The CDR3 DNA reads as TGTGCCAGCAGCTTAGGGGCGACAGGGCCAAATGGCTACACCTTC.

The V gene is TRBV5-1, the J gene TRBJ2-7; TRBD1 agrees at 7 bases. Germline trimming cut 8 bases from V and 12 bases from J; bases unmatched to any gene: 14. Germline CDR1 SGHRS, CDR2 YFSETQ. The length of the CDR3 is 12 residues. The CDR3 is CASGNRGGRWYV. The CDR3 DNA reads TGCGCCAGTGGTAATCGAGGGGGCAGATGGTACGTC.

This clonotype was picked up a small number of times. The rearrangement uses TRBV5-1 and TRBJ1-1; the D is unclear. There are 14 residues in the CDR3. Germline CDR1 SGHRS, CDR2 YFSETQ. Trimming stripped 0 bases from V and 3 bases from J, with 9 bases between. Written as DNA, the CDR3 is TGCGCCAGCAGCTTGGGGCAGACCTACACTGAAGCTTTCTTT. Protein: CASSLGQTYTEAFF.

The chain combines TRBV25-1 with TRBJ2-7, with 7 bases matching TRBD2. The CDR3 runs to 14 residues. After removal of 6 bases from V and 2 bases from J, the junction contained 7 bases not matched to a gene. Germline V gene lookup returns CDR1 MGHDK and CDR2 SYGVNS. In nucleotides, the CDR3 is TGTGCCAGCAGCCCGTCAGCGGGGCCCTACGAGCAGTACTTC. The encoded protein is CASSPSAGPYEQYF.

This clonotype was detected many times. The chain recombines TRBV6-1 with TRBJ1-1; possibly TRBD1 for D (6 bases). The V gene lost 4 bases and the J gene lost 5 bases, with 11 bases spanning the gap. From germline, CDR1 is MNHNS and CDR2 SASEGT. The CDR3 runs to 13 residues. DNA for the CDR3: TGTGCCAGCAGTGTGCAGGGGAGGACTGAAGCTTTCTTT. Translation: CASSVQGRTEAFF.

This clonotype was observed many times. The chain links TRBV20-1 to TRBJ1-3; tentatively, D is TRBD1 (5 bases). Germline CDR1 DFQATT, CDR2 SNEGSKA (reference sequence). Trimming took off 6 bases at V and 2 bases at J, with 11 bases between the two ends. The CDR3 consists of 13 residues. Here the CDR3 reads CSAHTGAGNTIYF. CDR3 in DNA: TGCAGTGCCCATACGGGGGCTGGAAACACCATATATTTT.

This clonotype was counted a few times. The chain combines TRBV9 with TRBJ1-1; D may be TRBD1 (6 bases). V was shortened by 4 bases and J by 10 bases, with 17 bases between the two germline ends. Germline CDR1 reads SGDLS; CDR2 reads YYNGEE. This CDR3 has 13 amino acids. The CDR3 sequence is CASSIEGGRRAFF. CDR3 DNA sequence: TGTGCCAGCAGCATCGAGGGGGGCAGGAGAGCTTTCTTT.

For this clonotype: One junction end does not reproduce the germline sequence, and a read error may be involved. The chain recombines TRBV19 with TRBJ2-7; the D is unclear. Looked up from germline, CDR1 is LNHDA and CDR2 is SQIVND (reference sequence). This CDR3 spans 13 amino acids. The CDR3 here is CASSVDWSYEQYF. CDR3 bases: TGTGCCAGTAGTGTAGACTGGTCCTACGAGCAGTACTTC.

This clonotype was recorded a few times. This chain connects TRBV19 to TRBJ1-5; tentative D call: TRBD1 (6 bases). Deletions cut 6 bases from V and 3 bases from J, with 15 bases between. There are 15 residues in the CDR3. Germline V gene data show CDR1 as LNHDA and CDR2 as SQIVND (reference sequence). Written as DNA, the CDR3 is TGTGCCAGTAGCACCGACGGGACAAACAATCAGCCCCAGCATTTT. It is translated as CASSTDGTNNQPQHF.

There are a few counts of this clonotype. The chain recombines TRBV20-1 with TRBJ2-1; TRBD2 aligns across 13 bases. V lost 5 bases to trimming and J lost 0 bases; unmatched junction nucleotides: 4. This CDR3 region has 16 residues. Germline values: CDR1 DFQATT, CDR2 SNEGSKA (reference sequence). The chain's CDR3 is CSAARLAGGSYNEQFF. CDR3 DNA: TGCAGTGCTGCCCGACTAGCGGGGGGCTCCTACAATGAGCAGTTCTTC.